This TCR beta chain came from a study of blood T cell repertoires in COVID-19. Repertoires were generated with immunoSEQ multiplex PCR, while TCRdb's copy carries only in-frame clones and drops some. This sample has more than 150,000 clones, with more than 75% found just once. Trimming at V came to 6 bases and at J to 6 bases, leaving 10 bases not matched to a gene. This CDR3 has 15 residues. CDR1 KGHSH and CDR2 LQKENI come from the germline V gene. The sequenced sample consisted of PBMCs or T cells enriched from blood (not recorded which). This clonotype originated in a woman aged 45-60 years who had recovered from COVID-19. The chain recombines TRBV18 with TRBJ2-1, with TRBD2 matching 8 bases. This CDR3 is CASSPSGRTGNEQFF. CDR3 nucleotide sequence: TGTGCCAGCTCTCCCAGCGGGAGAACGGGCAATGAGCAGTTCTTC. The complete variable domain, with remaining parts taken from reference TRBV18 and TRBJ2-1, reads NAGVMQNPRHLVRRRGQEARLRCSPMKGHSHVYWYRQLPEEGLKFMVYLQKENIIDESGMPKERFSAEFPKEGPSILRIQQVVRGDSAAYFCASSPSGRTGNEQFFGPGTRLTVL.